The 12 T cell receptor beta chains given below trace back to one sample, sequenced in a study of cytotoxic CD8 clonotypes in ibrutinib-treated CLL. The data were produced by immunoSEQ multiplex PCR, yet TCRdb's version contains in-frame clones alone and is incomplete. The sample records around 310,000 clones, about 77% being singletons. The sequencing used PBMCs, collected before ibrutinib treatment. The receptors derive from a human donor with chronic lymphocytic leukemia.

V usage is TRBV28 and J usage is TRBJ2-1, with 11 bases identical to TRBD2. CDR3 size: 18 residues. V shed 5 bases, J shed 0 bases, and the junction held 9 bases outside the gene matches. Germline V CDR1 and CDR2: MDHEN, SYDVKM. Here the CDR3 reads CASSPFGTSGSSYNEQFF. Here the CDR3 DNA reads TGTGCCAGCAGTCCTTTCGGGACTAGCGGAAGCTCCTACAATGAGCAGTTCTTC. The full variable domain, in which reference TRBV28 and TRBJ2-1 provide the parts outside the CDR3, is DVKVTQSSRYLVKRTGEKVFLECVQDMDHENMFWYRQDPGLGLRLIYFSYDVKMKEKGDIPEGYSVSREKKERFSLILESASTNQTSMYLCASSPFGTSGSSYNEQFFGPGTRLTVL.

V is TRBV5-1 and J is TRBJ2-2; no firm D call. The CDR3 is 16 amino acids. V lost 2 bases to trimming and J lost 1 base, with 12 bases between them. Germline V gene data show CDR1 as SGHRS and CDR2 as YFSETQ. CDR3 in DNA: TGCGCCAGCAGCTTAATACAGCCTCAGAACACCGGGGAGCTGTTTTTT. It is translated as CASSLIQPQNTGELFF.

The sample holds a few counts of this clone. V is TRBV9 and J is TRBJ2-7; possible D gene TRBD1, 6 bases. The CDR3 has 15 residues. CDR1 SGDLS and CDR2 YYNGEE come from the germline V gene. Deletions cut 2 bases from V and 2 bases from J, with 14 bases between. For the CDR3, the DNA is TGTGCCAGCAGCGTTACCGGGACATCTACCTACGAGCAGTACTTC. Translated, it gives CASSVTGTSTYEQYF.

CDR3 residues: CASSYGPGIQETQYF. The CDR3 nucleotides read TGTGCCAGCAGTTACGGGCCAGGGATCCAAGAGACCCAGTACTTC. This chain uses TRBV6-5 with TRBJ2-5, with a possible D match to TRBD1 (5 bases). The V gene's germline CDR1 is MNHEY and CDR2 SVGAGI. The V and J ends lost 2 bases and 1 base respectively, with 11 bases between them. The CDR3 has 15 residues.

This sequence joins TRBV11-1 and TRBJ2-7; D may be TRBD1 (5 bases). V lost 4 bases and J lost 3, with 22 bases in between. Germline V gene data show CDR1 as SGHAT and CDR2 as FQDESV (reference sequence). The CDR3 totals 17 residues. The CDR3 DNA follows: TGTGCCAGCAGCTCCCCTAGGGGCCCAGGCTACCACTACGAGCAGTACTTC. As protein: CASSSPRGPGYHYEQYF.

This chain joins TRBV14 and TRBJ2-2; D is unclear. Germline CDR1 and CDR2: SGHDN and FVKESK. The CDR3 has 14 residues. V was pared by 0 bases and J by 1 base, with 3 bases between. CDR3 nucleotide sequence: TGTGCCAGCAGCCAAGATTGGAACACCGGGGAGCTGTTTTTT. Translation gives CASSQDWNTGELFF.

This sequence joins TRBV2 and TRBJ2-1; TRBD2 agrees at 10 bases. The V gene's germline CDR1 is SNHLY and CDR2 FYNNEI. CDR3 length: 16 amino acids. V was pared by 4 bases and J by 12 bases, with 15 bases of the junction left unmatched. DNA of the CDR3: TGTGCCAGCAGTGCTTACCTAGGGACTAGCGTTTATGGGCAGTTCTTC. The encoded protein is CASSAYLGTSVYGQFF.

This chain joins TRBV19 and TRBJ1-4; no reliable D call. CDR3 length: 16 amino acids. The germline gives CDR1 LNHDA, CDR2 SQIVND (reference sequence). The V and J ends lost 9 bases and 0 bases respectively, with 17 bases between them. The CDR3 spells CASSGPGSSTNEKLFF. The CDR3, as DNA: TGTGCCAGCAGCGGGCCAGGCTCGTCAACTAATGAAAAACTGTTTTTT. Supplemented by reference TRBV19 and TRBJ1-4, the full variable domain reads DGGITQSPKYLFRKEGQNVTLSCEQNLNHDAMYWYRQDPGQGLRLIYYSQIVNDFQKGDIAEGYSVSREKKESFPLTVTSAQKNPTAFYLCASSGPGSSTNEKLFFGSGTQLSVL.

The J gene is TRBJ2-7, the V gene TRBV4-2, with D unresolved. CDR3 length: 17 amino acids. Trimming took 0 bases from V and 2 from J, leaving 17 bases between them. Germline V gene lookup returns CDR1 LGHNA and CDR2 YNFKEQ. CDR3 region: CASSQDTPGSITYEQYF. The CDR3 region has the DNA TGTGCCAGCAGCCAAGATACCCCGGGCAGCATCACCTACGAGCAGTACTTC.

This rearrangement joins TRBV7-8 to TRBJ2-6, with unresolved D. The CDR3 contains 13 residues. Deletions cut 8 bases from V and 0 bases from J, with 5 bases between. Germline loops: CDR1 SGHVS, CDR2 FQNEAQ. The CDR3 DNA reads TGTGCCAGCCCCCGCTCTGGGGCCAACGTCCTGACTTTC. Protein: CASPRSGANVLTF.

The genes are TRBV10-2 and TRBJ2-3, with 7 bases that match TRBD2. Germline-derived CDR1 and CDR2 are WSHSY and SAAADI. The CDR3 loop spans 16 amino acids. J lost 0 bases, V lost 0 bases, and 3 bases had no gene match. CDR3 DNA sequence: TGCGCCAGCAGTGAGTCGTGGGGGGGTAGCACAGATACGCAGTATTTT. It is translated as CASSESWGGSTDTQYF.

The chain combines TRBV19 with TRBJ1-5; 7 bases align to TRBD1. The CDR3 sequence is 16 residues long. The ends lost 4 bases at V and 2 bases at J; junction bases unmatched: 8. The V gene's germline CDR1 is LNHDA and CDR2 SQIVND (reference sequence). DNA for the CDR3: TGTGCCAGTAGTAGAGCTGACAGGGAGGGCAATCAGCCCCAGCATTTT. This encodes CASSRADREGNQPQHF.